The present entry profiles one T cell receptor beta chain with its context. The CDR3 covers 13 residues. Germline loops: CDR1 SGHTA, CDR2 FQGNSA. The V and J ends lost 5 bases and 6 bases respectively, with 11 bases between them. In Seattle, patients joined the study during active infection and were tracked longitudinally. Sequencing was performed with immunoSEQ multiplex PCR; in TCRdb, only in-frame clones are kept and a portion is missing. The table lists over 90,000 clones, roughly 81% of them singletons, with roughly 4.8% in the top ten. This sample was included in a study of blood T cell repertoires in COVID-19. Study-level information: Samples taken during acute and convalescent COVID-19 were collected in the United States, Italy and Spain.

The J gene is TRBJ2-1, the V gene TRBV7-2; perhaps TRBD1 as D (7 bases). Sequenced sample: peripheral blood. The sequence derives from a man older than 75 with COVID-19, enrolled during active disease. The CDR3 sequence is CASSPRGVNEQFF. The DNA for the CDR3 is TGTGCCAGCAGCCCCAGGGGGGTCAATGAGCAGTTCTTC.